The text below deals with one T cell receptor (beta chain). The data originate from a study of blood T cells in healthy people across ages. It was with a sample-barcoded 5' primer and a J-beta primer mix that a second PCR of about 7 to 12 cycles was run. MiXCR, applied by TCRdb to the 5' RACE reads, yields one record per CDR3 protein. This table holds 700,000 or so distinct CDR3 sequences, approximately 21% found once. The CDR3 contains 15 residues. V was trimmed by 3 bases and J by 6 bases, leaving 14 bases between them. Germline V CDR1 and CDR2: WNHNN, SYGVQD (reference sequence). This chain links TRBV10-1 with TRBJ2-2; D perhaps matches TRBD1 (6 bases). Sequenced material: blood. This receptor was obtained from a man between 65 and 85 years old in good health. The CDR3 DNA is TGCGCCAGCAGTGAAGGGGGACCAGTTCCCGGGGAGCTGTTTTTT. Its translation is CASSEGGPVPGELFF.